A selection of T cell receptor beta chains follows, all from one sample in a study. One entry per CDR3 protein results from TCRdb running MiXCR on the 5' RACE reads. This sample yields roughly 8,400 distinct CDR3 sequences, of which 60% are seen a single time; 6% to 7% belongs to the top ten. Sequencing was done on a sample of tumor-infiltrating memory CD4+ T cells sorted from the breast tumor. The receptor source for this set is a female donor with breast cancer. Each CDR3 is given with its conserved first and last residue. Fields, in order: D gene, J gene, clone size, V gene, CDR3 protein, CDR3 DNA. D genes are given only for firm matches. Clone size is shown for a subset of rows, as once, few, many or a class of expanded clone.

D: NA; J: TRBJ2-7; size: NA; V: TRBV6-5; CDR3: CASSYTGQSYGQYF; DNA: TGTGCCAGCAGTTATACGGGCCAGAGCTACGGGCAGTACTTC
D: TRBD1; J: TRBJ1-4; size: NA; V: TRBV6-2/TRBV6-3; CDR3: CASHTETGGRELFF; DNA: TGTGCCAGCCATACTGAGACAGGGGGCCGTGAACTGTTTTTT
D: TRBD1; J: TRBJ1-4; size: few; V: TRBV6-1; CDR3: CATTRDRLNEKLFF; DNA: TGTGCCACGACCAGGGACAGACTTAATGAAAAACTGTTTTTT
D: NA; J: TRBJ2-5; size: NA; V: TRBV20-1; CDR3: CSAAPARKETQYF; DNA: TGCAGTGCTGCCCCAGCGAGAAAAGAGACCCAGTACTTC
D: TRBD1; J: TRBJ2-3; size: NA; V: TRBV5-1; CDR3: CASSLTGASTDTQYF; DNA: TGCGCCAGCAGCTTAACAGGGGCCAGCACAGATACGCAGTATTTT
D: TRBD2; J: TRBJ2-5; size: few; V: TRBV7-9; CDR3: CASSLVAGGTQYF; DNA: TGTGCCAGCAGCTTAGTAGCGGGGGGGACCCAGTACTTC
D: NA; J: TRBJ1-1; size: NA; V: TRBV28; CDR3: CASSFSSNTEAFF; DNA: TGTGCCAGCAGTTTCTCCTCGAACACTGAAGCTTTCTTT
D: TRBD2; J: TRBJ2-7; size: few; V: TRBV7-7; CDR3: CASSLAGDYEQYF; DNA: TGTGCTAGCAGCTTAGCGGGCGACTACGAGCAGTACTTC
D: NA; J: TRBJ2-5; size: once; V: TRBV18; CDR3: CASSPLEGQETQYF; DNA: TGTGCCAGCTCACCTCTAGAAGGCCAAGAGACCCAGTACTTC
D: NA; J: TRBJ2-1; size: NA; V: TRBV5-1; CDR3: CASSLSGGVSSYNEQFF; DNA: TGCGCCAGCAGCTTGTCGGGCGGGGTGTCCTCCTACAATGAGCAGTTCTTC
D: TRBD2; J: TRBJ2-5; size: few; V: TRBV11-3; CDR3: CASSSWTSGGQETQYF; DNA: TGTGCCAGCAGCTCTTGGACTAGCGGGGGGCAAGAGACCCAGTACTTC
D: TRBD1; J: TRBJ1-1; size: NA; V: TRBV5-1; CDR3: CASSLVGDRYTEAFF; DNA: TGCGCCAGCAGCTTGGTGGGGGACAGATATACTGAAGCTTTCTTT
D: TRBD1; J: TRBJ1-1; size: few; V: TRBV12-3/TRBV12-4; CDR3: CASSEWFRGRDTEAFF; DNA: TGTGCCAGCAGTGAGTGGTTCAGGGGGCGCGACACTGAAGCTTTCTTT
D: NA; J: TRBJ2-5; size: NA; V: TRBV5-1; CDR3: CASSLGSAQETQYF; DNA: TGCGCCAGCAGCTTGGGCTCAGCTCAAGAGACCCAGTACTTC
D: NA; J: TRBJ1-1; size: NA; V: TRBV12-3/TRBV12-4; CDR3: CASSWAGGGKTEAFF; DNA: TGTGCCAGCAGCTGGGCCGGGGGAGGGAAGACTGAAGCTTTCTTT
D: NA; J: TRBJ1-2; size: NA; V: TRBV30; CDR3: CAWTRRENYGYTF; DNA: TGTGCCTGGACCCGCAGGGAAAACTATGGCTACACCTTC
D: NA; J: TRBJ2-7; size: NA; V: TRBV5-1; CDR3: CASSFRPEGSEQYF; DNA: TGCGCCAGCAGTTTTCGACCTGAAGGCAGCGAGCAGTACTTC
D: NA; J: TRBJ1-1; size: NA; V: TRBV5-1; CDR3: CASSLGHSNTEAFF; DNA: TGCGCCAGCAGCCTGGGACACTCGAACACTGAAGCTTTCTTT
D: NA; J: TRBJ2-7; size: NA; V: TRBV11-2; CDR3: CASSLNGQGSSYEQYF; DNA: TGTGCCAGCAGCCTAAACGGGCAGGGGAGCTCCTACGAGCAGTACTTC
D: TRBD1; J: TRBJ1-4; size: NA; V: TRBV7-2; CDR3: CASSLGTGNEKLFF; DNA: TGTGCCAGCAGCTTAGGGACAGGAAATGAAAAACTGTTTTTT
D: NA; J: TRBJ2-7; size: few; V: TRBV9; CDR3: CASSVAPGGGYEQYF; DNA: TGTGCCAGCAGCGTAGCTCCAGGGGGGGGATACGAGCAGTACTTC
D: NA; J: TRBJ2-1; size: NA; V: TRBV12-3/TRBV12-4; CDR3: CASSSPPAGNEQFF; DNA: TGTGCCAGCAGTTCCCCCCCGGCAGGCAATGAGCAGTTCTTC
D: NA; J: TRBJ2-1; size: few; V: TRBV6-2/TRBV6-3; CDR3: CASSYDRHYNEQFF; DNA: TGTGCCAGCAGTTACGACAGGCATTACAATGAGCAGTTCTTC
D: NA; J: TRBJ2-7; size: few; V: TRBV5-6; CDR3: CASSERPGDSYEQYF; DNA: TGTGCCAGCAGCGAACGACCAGGGGATTCCTACGAGCAGTACTTC
D: TRBD1; J: TRBJ2-6; size: once; V: TRBV7-7; CDR3: CASSQGAGGANVLTF; DNA: TGTGCTAGCAGCCAGGGGGCTGGTGGGGCCAACGTCCTGACTTTC
D: NA; J: TRBJ2-6; size: NA; V: TRBV11-3; CDR3: CASSFRRLLSGANVLTF; DNA: TGTGCCAGCAGCTTTCGCAGGTTGCTCTCTGGGGCCAACGTCCTGACTTTC
D: NA; J: TRBJ2-3; size: NA; V: TRBV7-7; CDR3: CASSLDLNRDTQYF; DNA: TGTGCTAGCAGCTTAGATCTGAACAGAGATACGCAGTATTTT
D: TRBD1; J: TRBJ1-2; size: few; V: TRBV29-1; CDR3: CSARDSNYGYTF; DNA: TGCAGCGCCCGGGACAGTAACTATGGCTACACCTTC
D: NA; J: TRBJ2-5; size: NA; V: TRBV5-4; CDR3: CASSLDRVETQYF; DNA: TGTGCCAGCAGCTTGGACAGGGTAGAGACCCAGTACTTC
D: NA; J: TRBJ2-1; size: few; V: TRBV30; CDR3: CAWSVPARVAYNEQFF; DNA: TGTGCCTGGAGTGTACCGGCCAGGGTGGCCTACAATGAGCAGTTCTTC
D: TRBD1; J: TRBJ1-2; size: once; V: TRBV7-2; CDR3: CASSLQGATYGYTF; DNA: TGTGCCAGCAGCTTACAGGGGGCTACCTATGGCTACACCTTC
D: TRBD2; J: TRBJ2-3; size: NA; V: TRBV24-1; CDR3: CATSDPGTSGGAGSTDTQYF; DNA: TGTGCCACCAGTGATCCCGGGACTAGCGGGGGGGCCGGAAGCACAGATACGCAGTATTTT
D: NA; J: TRBJ1-5; size: NA; V: TRBV7-2; CDR3: CASSSGTYSNQPQHF; DNA: TGTGCCAGCAGCTCGGGGACGTATAGCAATCAGCCCCAGCATTTT
D: TRBD1; J: TRBJ1-1; size: few; V: TRBV29-1; CDR3: CSVQGGTDTEAFF; DNA: TGCAGCGTGCAAGGTGGGACAGACACTGAAGCTTTCTTT
D: NA; J: TRBJ1-1; size: NA; V: TRBV7-2; CDR3: CASSLQRARAINSEAFF; DNA: TGTGCCAGCAGCTTACAAAGGGCCAGGGCTATTAACTCTGAAGCTTTCTTT
D: NA; J: TRBJ2-5; size: NA; V: TRBV29-1; CDR3: CSVNQGGETQYF; DNA: TGCAGCGTGAACCAGGGTGGCGAGACCCAGTACTTC
D: TRBD1; J: TRBJ1-1; size: NA; V: TRBV6-5; CDR3: CASTGTGFVTEAFF; DNA: TGTGCCAGCACCGGGACAGGGTTTGTCACTGAAGCTTTCTTT
D: NA; J: TRBJ2-3; size: few; V: TRBV29-1; CDR3: CSEGGASTDTQYF; DNA: TGCAGCGAGGGGGGAGCCAGCACAGATACGCAGTATTTT
D: TRBD1; J: TRBJ2-3; size: NA; V: TRBV5-5; CDR3: CASSLGQGRGTQYF; DNA: TGTGCCAGCAGCCTCGGACAGGGACGGGGTACGCAGTATTTT
D: NA; J: TRBJ2-1; size: NA; V: TRBV7-3; CDR3: CASSLVSFDEQFF; DNA: TGTGCCAGCAGCTTAGTCTCGTTTGATGAGCAGTTCTTC
D: NA; J: TRBJ1-4; size: NA; V: TRBV20-1; CDR3: CSAGGQGGEKLFF; DNA: TGCAGTGCTGGTGGTCAGGGCGGTGAAAAACTGTTTTTT
D: NA; J: TRBJ2-1; size: large; V: TRBV20-1; CDR3: CSARETVASSYNEQFF; DNA: TGCAGTGCTAGAGAAACAGTAGCGAGCTCTTACAATGAGCAGTTCTTC
D: NA; J: TRBJ2-5; size: NA; V: TRBV6-5; CDR3: CASSPLRRGTSETQYF; DNA: TGTGCCAGCAGTCCCCTCAGGAGGGGTACATCCGAGACCCAGTACTTC
D: NA; J: TRBJ1-5; size: NA; V: TRBV20-1; CDR3: CSASRSGQPQHF; DNA: TGCAGTGCTAGCCGATCCGGTCAGCCCCAGCATTTT
D: NA; J: TRBJ2-7; size: NA; V: TRBV5-1; CDR3: CANSPGENEQYF; DNA: TGCGCCAACAGCCCCGGAGAGAATGAGCAGTACTTC
D: NA; J: TRBJ1-2; size: few; V: TRBV6-5; CDR3: CASSYGGIDNYGYTF; DNA: TGTGCCAGCAGTTACGGAGGGATAGACAACTATGGCTACACCTTC